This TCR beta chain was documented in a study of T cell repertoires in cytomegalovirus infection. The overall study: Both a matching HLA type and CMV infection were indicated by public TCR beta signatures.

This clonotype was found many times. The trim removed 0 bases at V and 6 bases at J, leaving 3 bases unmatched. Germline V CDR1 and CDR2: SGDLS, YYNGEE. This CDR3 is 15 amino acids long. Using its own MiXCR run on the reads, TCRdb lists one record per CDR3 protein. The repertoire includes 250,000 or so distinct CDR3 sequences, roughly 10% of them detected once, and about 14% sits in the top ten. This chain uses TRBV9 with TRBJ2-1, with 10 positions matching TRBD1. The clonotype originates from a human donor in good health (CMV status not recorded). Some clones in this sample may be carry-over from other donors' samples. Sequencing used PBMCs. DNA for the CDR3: TGTGCCAGCAGCGTAGAGGGACAGGGGCGCAATGAGCAGTTCTTC. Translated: CASSVEGQGRNEQFF. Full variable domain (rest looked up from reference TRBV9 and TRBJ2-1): DSGVTQTPKHLITATGQRVTLRCSPRSGDLSVYWYQQSLDQGLQFLIQYYNGEERAKGNILERFSAQQFPDLHSELNLSSLELGDSALYFCASSVEGQGRNEQFFGPGTRLTVL.